The 20 T cell receptor beta chains in this list originate from one sample, sequenced in a study of T cells in Graves' hyperthyroidism and ophthalmopathy (dated by TCRdb to between 2019 and 2020). Libraries were made using multiplex PCR. Sequencing took place on an Illumina HiSeq 2000. The TCR beta CDR3 regions were amplified from RNA transcripts. A first-round RT-PCR of the TCR CDR3 used the HTBI primer set with the Qiagen OneStep RT-PCR kit. TCRdb itself trimmed the public reads at Q25 with fastp, ran MiXCR and retained productive beta chains. Under each unique CDR3 protein, matching rows form one entry showing the most common genes and DNA. For this sample the table gives 300,000 to 400,000 distinct CDR3 sequences, of which roughly an eighth were detected only once. Less than 10% of the sample comes from the top ten. The sample consisted of blood. These receptors originate from a woman younger than 30 with Graves' hyperthyroidism.

This clonotype was observed many times. For the CDR3, the DNA is TGTGCCAGCAGCTCCAGTGCCGAGCAGTACTTC. Translating gives CASSSSAEQYF. This chain links TRBV28 with TRBJ2-7, with D unclear. The V end was cut by 6 bases, the J end by 6 bases, with 9 bases between. Germline V lookup: CDR1 MDHEN, CDR2 SYDVKM. The CDR3 sequence is 11 residues long.

This clonotype was observed many times. V and J are TRBV5-1 and TRBJ1-2; unclear D gene. CDR3 length equals 13 residues. Trimming took 3 bases from V and 5 from J, leaving 11 bases between them. Germline CDR1 SGHRS, CDR2 YFSETQ. The DNA for the CDR3 is TGCGCCAGCAGCTGGCGACAAGAATATGGCTACACCTTC. This translates into CASSWRQEYGYTF.

This clonotype was seen many times. The rearrangement links TRBV7-2 to TRBJ2-3; weak D call: TRBD1 (5 bases). V lost 1 base, J lost 2 bases, and 10 bases lay in between. In germline, CDR1 is SGHTA, CDR2 FQGNSA. This CDR3 region has 15 residues. The chain's CDR3 is CASSLDSGITDTQYF. The CDR3, as DNA: TGTGCCAGCAGCTTAGATTCAGGGATCACAGATACGCAGTATTTT.

The chain has TRBV4-2 and TRBJ2-7; 14 positions agree with TRBD2. Germline trimming cut 3 bases from V and 2 bases from J; bases unmatched to any gene: 3. The CDR3 has 16 amino acids. Germline CDR1 is LGHNA and CDR2 is YNFKEQ. The CDR3 region has the DNA TGTGCCAGCAGCCATCCGACTAGCGGGAGGGCCTACGAGCAGTACTTC. Translated, it gives CASSHPTSGRAYEQYF.

This clonotype was counted between two and nine times. The junction does not match germline at one end; this may be a read error. The chain has TRBV7-9 and TRBJ1-1, with D perhaps TRBD1 (6 bases). The CDR3 covers 14 residues. Germline V gene lookup returns CDR1 SEHNR and CDR2 FQNEAQ (reference sequence). The CDR3 region is CTSSSIQGSTEAFF. CDR3 nucleotide sequence: TGTACCAGCAGCTCCATACAGGGTAGCACTGAAGCTTTCTTT. The full variable domain, its missing parts supplied by reference TRBV7-9 and TRBJ1-1, is DTGVSQNPRHKITKRGQNVTFRCDPISEHNRLYWYRQTLGQGPEFLTYFQNEAQLEKSRLLSDRFSAERPKGSFSTLEIQRTEQGDSAMYLCTSSSIQGSTEAFFGQGTRLTVV.

In its sample, this clonotype was seen many times. The chain joins TRBV28 to TRBJ1-4, with a weak D call TRBD1 (6 bases). Trimming stripped 7 bases from V and 1 base from J, with 10 bases between. This CDR3 is built from 14 residues. The germline CDR1 and CDR2 sequences are MDHEN and SYDVKM. For the CDR3, the DNA is TGTGCCAGCACCGTGACAGGAACTAATGAAAAACTGTTTTTT. This sequence encodes CASTVTGTNEKLFF.

This clonotype came up many times. The chain joins TRBV28 to TRBJ1-2; D possibly corresponds to TRBD1 (5 bases). V shed 7 bases and J shed 1 base, with 13 bases lying between them. The CDR3 runs 14 residues. The germline V gene encodes CDR1 MDHEN and CDR2 SYDVKM. CDR3 in DNA: TGTGCCAGCATCCCCGGGACTGTTAACTATGGCTACACCTTC. Translated: CASIPGTVNYGYTF.

The table lists this clonotype with many counts. The chain employs TRBV2 and TRBJ1-5; D is unresolved. Trimming removed 6 bases at V and 0 bases at J, with 12 bases between. This CDR3 has 15 residues. Germline V gene sequence: CDR1 SNHLY, CDR2 FYNNEI. The CDR3 DNA is TGTGCCAGCAGATACAGCCTTTATAGCAATCAGCCCCAGCATTTT. It yields the protein CASRYSLYSNQPQHF.

The gene calls are TRBV4-1 and TRBJ1-3; D gene uncertain. Germline values: CDR1 MGHRA, CDR2 YSYEKL. The length of the CDR3 is 18 residues. V lost 2 bases and J 5 bases, leaving 22 bases between the germline ends. This CDR3 reads CASSQSHAVAGKRNTIYF. Written as DNA, the CDR3 is TGCGCCAGCAGCCAAAGTCATGCCGTCGCCGGCAAGAGAAACACCATATATTTT.

This clonotype was detected only a few times. This chain links TRBV10-3 with TRBJ2-5, with 7 bases fitting TRBD2. This CDR3 is 13 amino acids long. Germline V CDR1 and CDR2: ENHRY, SYGVKD. V was clipped by 7 bases and J by 3 bases; unmatched bases: 5. The CDR3 bases are TGTGCCATCAATCGGGGGGAGGAAGAGACCCAGTACTTC. Protein product: CAINRGEEETQYF.

This clonotype was seen ten or more times. The chain carries TRBV12-3 or TRBV12-4 and TRBJ2-3; 7 nucleotides match TRBD2. The CDR3 runs 16 residues. V dropped 0 bases and J dropped 4; count of bases not matched to a gene: 7. The CDR3 DNA reads TGTGCCAGCAGTTTAGCAACGGGACGGGGGGCAGATACGCAGTATTTT. It translates to CASSLATGRGADTQYF.

J is TRBJ2-2 and V is TRBV9; no clear D. Trimming left V 2 bases short and J 7 bases short, with 9 bases between. CDR3 length: 13 amino acids. Per the germline V gene, CDR1 is SGDLS and CDR2 is YYNGEE. The CDR3 nucleotides are TGTGCCAGCAGCGTTGCCATGAGCGGGGAGCTGTTTTTT. Its protein is CASSVAMSGELFF.

This clonotype has more than one count but fewer than ten. The CDR3 region has the DNA TGTGCCATCAGTAACCGGGACAGAAGAGAGCAGTACTTC. Amino acids: CAISNRDRREQYF. The V call is TRBV10-3, the J call TRBJ2-7; 7 bases align to TRBD1. CDR3 size: 13 residues. V dropped 5 bases and J dropped 7; count of bases not matched to a gene: 8. Germline lookup yields CDR1 ENHRY and CDR2 SYGVKD.

The chain joins TRBV7-2 to TRBJ1-5; possible D gene TRBD1, 5 bases. The germline V and J ends were trimmed by 5 bases and 3 bases, with 11 bases remaining between them. From germline, CDR1 is SGHTA and CDR2 FQGNSA. The CDR3 is 14 residues long. The CDR3 DNA sequence: TGTGCCAGCAGCCAAACAGGTCACAATCAGCCCCAGCATTTT. Translation: CASSQTGHNQPQHF. Combining the CDR3 with reference TRBV7-2 and TRBJ1-5 gives the whole variable domain GAGVSQSPSNKVTEKGKDVELRCDPISGHTALYWYRQSLGQGLEFLIYFQGNSAPDKSGLPSDRFSAERTGGSVSTLTIQRTQQEDSAVYLCASSQTGHNQPQHFGDGTRLSIL.

A single count supports this clonotype. A read error may explain this, as a much larger clone is one base away. The chain joins TRBV7-8 to TRBJ2-1, with D perhaps given as TRBD1 or TRBD2 (5 bases each). This CDR3 contains 12 residues. Germline V CDR1 and CDR2: SGHVS, FQNEAQ. The CDR3 region is CASSSGPTERFF. In DNA, the CDR3 is TGTGCCAGCAGCTCGGGACCTACTGAGCGGTTCTTC.

The table lists this clonotype with a few counts. This chain joins TRBV24-1 and TRBJ1-3; D ambiguous. Trimming cost V 5 bases and J 2 bases, with 0 bases left between them. Germline V gives CDR1 KGHDR, CDR2 SFDVKD. CDR3 size: 11 residues. CDR3 residues: CATSAGNTIYF. The CDR3 nucleotides read TGTGCCACCAGTGCTGGAAACACCATATATTTT.

This clonotype was picked up many times. The chain employs TRBV30 and TRBJ1-2, with D possibly TRBD1 on 5 matching bases. Germline V gene sequence: CDR1 GTSNPN, CDR2 SVGIG (reference sequence). V was cut by 5 bases and J by 8 bases, with 18 bases left in between. The CDR3 has 13 residues. DNA for the CDR3: TGTGCCTGGGGGACGGCCTCATTTATCGGCTACACCTTC. Its translation: CAWGTASFIGYTF.

This clonotype occurred many times. This sequence joins TRBV5-1 and TRBJ2-3; 10 bases fit TRBD2. The ends lost 6 bases at V and 0 bases at J; junction bases unmatched: 4. The CDR3 has 15 residues. Germline V lookup: CDR1 SGHRS, CDR2 YFSETQ. The CDR3 DNA is TGCGCCAGCATCGAACTAGCGGGGAGCACAGATACGCAGTATTTT. Translation: CASIELAGSTDTQYF.

With regard to this clonotype: The junction differs from germline at one of its ends, possibly a read error. The V call is TRBV28, the J call TRBJ1-6, with D uncertain. The CDR3 totals 15 residues. The V gene's germline CDR1 is MDHEN and CDR2 SYDVKM. The CDR3 reads CACSGPRAYNSPLHF. DNA of the CDR3: TGTGCCTGCAGTGGGCCCAGAGCATATAATTCACCCCTCCACTTT.

This clonotype was seen more than once but under ten times. The chain recombines TRBV4-1 with TRBJ2-1; TRBD2 matches 11 bases. CDR1 is MGHRA and CDR2 is YSYEKL in the germline V gene. The CDR3 runs to 16 residues. V dropped 2 bases and J dropped 6; count of bases not matched to a gene: 6. CDR3 protein: CASSQPLAGATNEQFF. The CDR3 coding sequence is TGCGCCAGCAGCCAACCACTAGCGGGGGCCACCAATGAGCAGTTCTTC.